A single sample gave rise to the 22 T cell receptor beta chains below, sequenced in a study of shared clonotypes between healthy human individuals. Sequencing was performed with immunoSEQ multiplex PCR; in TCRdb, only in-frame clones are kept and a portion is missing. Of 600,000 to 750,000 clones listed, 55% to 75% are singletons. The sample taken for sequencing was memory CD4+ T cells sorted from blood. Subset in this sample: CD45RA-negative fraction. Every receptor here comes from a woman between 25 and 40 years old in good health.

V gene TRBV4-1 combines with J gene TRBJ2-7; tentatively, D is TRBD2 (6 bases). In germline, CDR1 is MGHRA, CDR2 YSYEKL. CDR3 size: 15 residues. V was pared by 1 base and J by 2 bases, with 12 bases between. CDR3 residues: CASSQGEESTYEQYF. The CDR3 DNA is TGCGCCAGCAGCCAAGGGGAGGAGAGTACCTACGAGCAGTACTTC.

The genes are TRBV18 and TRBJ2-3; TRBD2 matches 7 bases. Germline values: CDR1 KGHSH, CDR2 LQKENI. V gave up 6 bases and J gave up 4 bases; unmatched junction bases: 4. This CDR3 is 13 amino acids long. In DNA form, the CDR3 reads TGTGCCAGCTCCCTAACTAGCGCAGATACGCAGTATTTT. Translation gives CASSLTSADTQYF.

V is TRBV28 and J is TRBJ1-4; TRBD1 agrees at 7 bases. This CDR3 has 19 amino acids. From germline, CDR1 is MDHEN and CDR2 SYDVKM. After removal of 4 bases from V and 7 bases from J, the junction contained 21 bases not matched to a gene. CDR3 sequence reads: CASSSSRGTAIGGGEKLFF. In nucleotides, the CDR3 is TGTGCCAGCAGTTCTAGTAGAGGGACAGCCATTGGGGGTGGTGAAAAACTGTTTTTT.

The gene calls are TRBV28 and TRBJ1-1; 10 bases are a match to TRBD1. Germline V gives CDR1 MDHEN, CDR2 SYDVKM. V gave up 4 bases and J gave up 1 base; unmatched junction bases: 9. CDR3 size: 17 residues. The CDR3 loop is CASSSRQGAGRNTEAFF. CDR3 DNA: TGTGCCAGCAGTTCCCGACAGGGGGCGGGTAGGAACACTGAAGCTTTCTTT.

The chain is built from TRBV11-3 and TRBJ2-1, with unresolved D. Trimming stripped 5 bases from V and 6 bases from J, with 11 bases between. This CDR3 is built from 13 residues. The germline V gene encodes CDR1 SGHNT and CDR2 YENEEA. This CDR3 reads CASSATLSNEQFF. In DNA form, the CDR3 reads TGTGCCAGCAGCGCCACCCTTTCCAATGAGCAGTTCTTC.

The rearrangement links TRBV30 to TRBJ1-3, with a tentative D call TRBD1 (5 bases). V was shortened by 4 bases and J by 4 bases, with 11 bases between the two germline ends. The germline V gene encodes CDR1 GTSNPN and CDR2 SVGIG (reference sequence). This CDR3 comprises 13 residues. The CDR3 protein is CAWTDSAGNTIYF. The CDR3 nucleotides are TGTGCCTGGACCGACAGCGCCGGAAACACCATATATTTT.

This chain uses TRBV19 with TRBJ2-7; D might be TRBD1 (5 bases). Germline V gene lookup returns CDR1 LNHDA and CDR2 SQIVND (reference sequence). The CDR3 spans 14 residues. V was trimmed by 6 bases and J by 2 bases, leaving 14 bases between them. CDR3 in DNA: TGTGCCAGTAGAGATCCTGGCAGGGCCTACGAGCAGTACTTC. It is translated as CASRDPGRAYEQYF.

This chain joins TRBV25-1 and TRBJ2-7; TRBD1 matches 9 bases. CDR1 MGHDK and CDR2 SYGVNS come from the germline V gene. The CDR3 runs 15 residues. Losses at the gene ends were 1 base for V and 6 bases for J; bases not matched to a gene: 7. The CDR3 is CASSESGTGSGEQYF. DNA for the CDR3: TGTGCCAGCAGTGAATCCGGGACAGGGTCAGGCGAGCAGTACTTC.

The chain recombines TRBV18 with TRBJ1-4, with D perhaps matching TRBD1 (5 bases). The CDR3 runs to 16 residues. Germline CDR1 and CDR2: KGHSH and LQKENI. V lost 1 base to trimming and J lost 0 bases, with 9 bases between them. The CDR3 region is CASSPLGDTTNEKLFF. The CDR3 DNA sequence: TGTGCCAGCTCACCACTAGGGGATACAACTAATGAAAAACTGTTTTTT.

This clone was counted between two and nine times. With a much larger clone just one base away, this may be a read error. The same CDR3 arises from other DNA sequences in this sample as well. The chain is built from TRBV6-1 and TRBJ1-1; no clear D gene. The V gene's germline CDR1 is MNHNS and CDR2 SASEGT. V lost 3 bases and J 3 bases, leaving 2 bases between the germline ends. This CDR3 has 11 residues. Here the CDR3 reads CASSEDTEAFF. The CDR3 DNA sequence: TGTGCCAGCAGTGAGGACACTGAAGCTTTCTTT.

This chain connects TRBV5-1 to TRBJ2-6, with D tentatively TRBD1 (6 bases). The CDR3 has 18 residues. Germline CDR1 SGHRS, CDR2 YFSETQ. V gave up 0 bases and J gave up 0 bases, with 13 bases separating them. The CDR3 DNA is TGCGCCAGCAGCTTGGATTGGGGGCAACGCTCTGGGGCCAACGTCCTGACTTTC. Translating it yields CASSLDWGQRSGANVLTF.

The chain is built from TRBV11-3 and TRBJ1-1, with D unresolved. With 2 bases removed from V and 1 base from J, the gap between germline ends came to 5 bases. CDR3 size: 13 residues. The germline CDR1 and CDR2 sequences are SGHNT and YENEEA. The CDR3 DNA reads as TGTGCCAGCAGCTTAATGGAGAACACTGAAGCTTTCTTT. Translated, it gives CASSLMENTEAFF.

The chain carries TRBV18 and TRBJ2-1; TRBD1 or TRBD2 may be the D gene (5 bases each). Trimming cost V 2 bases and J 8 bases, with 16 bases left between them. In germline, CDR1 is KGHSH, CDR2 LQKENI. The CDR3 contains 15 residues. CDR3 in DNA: TGTGCCAGCTCACCATCCCGGGACCAGGACCATGAGCAGTTCTTC. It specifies CASSPSRDQDHEQFF.

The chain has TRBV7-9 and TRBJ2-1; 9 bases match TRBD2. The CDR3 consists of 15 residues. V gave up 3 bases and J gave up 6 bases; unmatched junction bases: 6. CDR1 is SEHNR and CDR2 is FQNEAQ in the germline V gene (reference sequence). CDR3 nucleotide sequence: TGTGCCAGCAGCTTGGGTAGCGGGAGCTCCAATGAGCAGTTCTTC. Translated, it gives CASSLGSGSSNEQFF.

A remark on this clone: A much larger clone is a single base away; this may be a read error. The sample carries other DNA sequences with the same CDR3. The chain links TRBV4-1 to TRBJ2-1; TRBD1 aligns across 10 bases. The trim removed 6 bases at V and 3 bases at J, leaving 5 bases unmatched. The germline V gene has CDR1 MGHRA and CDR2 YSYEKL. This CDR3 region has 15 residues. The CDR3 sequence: CASSPGQGYYNEQFF. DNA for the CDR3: TGCGCCAGCAGTCCGGGACAGGGGTACTACAATGAGCAGTTCTTC.

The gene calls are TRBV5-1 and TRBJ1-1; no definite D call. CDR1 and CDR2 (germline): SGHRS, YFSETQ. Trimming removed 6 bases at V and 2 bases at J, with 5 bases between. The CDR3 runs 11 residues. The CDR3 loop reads CASTSNTEAFF. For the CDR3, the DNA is TGCGCCAGCACCAGCAACACTGAAGCTTTCTTT.

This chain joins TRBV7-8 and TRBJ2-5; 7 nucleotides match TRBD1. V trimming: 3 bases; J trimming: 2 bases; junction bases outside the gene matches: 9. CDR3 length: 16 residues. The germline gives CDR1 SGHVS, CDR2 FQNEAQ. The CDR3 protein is CASSFSGTGAQETQYF. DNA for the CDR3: TGTGCCAGCAGCTTTTCCGGTACAGGGGCTCAAGAGACCCAGTACTTC. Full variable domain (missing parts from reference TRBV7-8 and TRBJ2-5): GAGVSQSPRYKVAKRGQDVALRCDPISGHVSLFWYQQALGQGPEFLTYFQNEAQLDKSGLPSDRFFAERPEGSVSTLKIQRTQQEDSAVYLCASSFSGTGAQETQYFGPGTRLLVL.

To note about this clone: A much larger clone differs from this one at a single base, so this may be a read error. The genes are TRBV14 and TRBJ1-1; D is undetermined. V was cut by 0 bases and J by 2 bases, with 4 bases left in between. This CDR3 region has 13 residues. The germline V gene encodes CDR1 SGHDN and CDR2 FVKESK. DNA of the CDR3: TGTGCCAGCAGCCAAGATCATAACACTGAAGCTTTCTTT. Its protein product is CASSQDHNTEAFF.

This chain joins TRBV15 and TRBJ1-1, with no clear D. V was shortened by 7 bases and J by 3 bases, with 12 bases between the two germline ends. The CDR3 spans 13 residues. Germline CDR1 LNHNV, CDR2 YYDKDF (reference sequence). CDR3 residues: CATKFGRDTEAFF. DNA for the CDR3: TGTGCCACCAAATTCGGTCGGGACACTGAAGCTTTCTTT. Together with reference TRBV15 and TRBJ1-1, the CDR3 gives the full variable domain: DAMVIQNPRYQVTQFGKPVTLSCSQTLNHNVMYWYQQKSSQAPKLLFHYYDKDFNNEADTPDNFQSRRPNTSFCFLDIRSPGLGDTAMYLCATKFGRDTEAFFGQGTRLTVV.

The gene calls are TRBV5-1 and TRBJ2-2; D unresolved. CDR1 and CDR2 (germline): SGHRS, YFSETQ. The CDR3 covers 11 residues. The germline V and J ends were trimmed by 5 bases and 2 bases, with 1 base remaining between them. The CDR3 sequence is CASSNTGELFF. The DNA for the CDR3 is TGCGCCAGCAGTAACACCGGGGAGCTGTTTTTT.

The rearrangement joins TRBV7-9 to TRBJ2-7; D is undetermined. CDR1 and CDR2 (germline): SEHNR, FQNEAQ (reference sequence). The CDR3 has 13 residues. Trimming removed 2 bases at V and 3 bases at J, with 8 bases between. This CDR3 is CASSLILGYEQYF. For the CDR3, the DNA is TGTGCCAGCAGCTTAATACTGGGCTACGAGCAGTACTTC.

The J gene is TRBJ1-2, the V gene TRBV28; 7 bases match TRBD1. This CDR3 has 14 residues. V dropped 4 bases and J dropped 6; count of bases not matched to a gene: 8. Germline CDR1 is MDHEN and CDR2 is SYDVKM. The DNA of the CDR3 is TGTGCCAGCAGTTCTAGGACAGGTTTTCATGGCTACACCTTC. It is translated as CASSSRTGFHGYTF.